Below, 23 T cell receptor beta chains from the same sample are listed, as sequenced in a study of T cell repertoires in cytomegalovirus infection. TCRdb reprocessed the reads with MiXCR, giving one entry per CDR3 protein. The table lists 740,000 or so distinct CDR3 sequences, 35% of them singletons, with about 2.8% in the top ten. What was sequenced was PBMCs. These receptors were obtained from a human donor in good health (CMV status not recorded). Some clones in this sample may be carry-over from other donors' samples.

This clonotype was found a few times. The DNA for the CDR3 is TGTGCCAGCAGTTTCTACAGGGGAGGTCAAGAGACCCAGTACTTC. It yields the protein CASSFYRGGQETQYF. V gene TRBV12-3 or TRBV12-4 combines with J gene TRBJ2-5; tentatively, D is TRBD1 (7 bases). This CDR3 is built from 15 residues. V lost 3 bases, J lost 2 bases, and 13 bases lay in between.

The V call is TRBV6-5, the J call TRBJ1-6; 8 bases are shared with TRBD1. Germline assignment: CDR1 MNHEY and CDR2 SVGAGI. With V trimmed by 3 bases and J by 6 bases, 1 base remained unmatched. This CDR3 contains 14 residues. The CDR3 DNA reads TGTGCCAGCAGTTATGACAGGGGTAATTCACCCCTCCACTTT. Protein: CASSYDRGNSPLHF.

The V and J genes are TRBV5-6 and TRBJ1-4; 10 positions match TRBD1. V was pared by 3 bases and J by 8 bases, with 7 bases of the junction left unmatched. The CDR3 covers 15 residues. Germline V lookup: CDR1 SGHDT, CDR2 YYEEEE. In DNA, the CDR3 is TGTGCCAGCAGCTGGTTGGGACAGGGGATAGAAAAACTGTTTTTT. Translation: CASSWLGQGIEKLFF.

Ten or more counts support this clonotype. The CDR3 loop is CASSIRKGTRMESPLHF. DNA for the CDR3: TGTGCCAGCAGTATAAGAAAGGGAACGCGGATGGAATCACCCCTCCACTTT. The chain employs TRBV28 and TRBJ1-6; no firm D call. Germline V gene lookup returns CDR1 MDHEN and CDR2 SYDVKM. Trimming stripped 5 bases from V and 10 bases from J, with 24 bases between. The CDR3 spans 17 residues.

This clonotype was observed a handful of times. V usage is TRBV10-2 and J usage is TRBJ2-7; a weak D match, TRBD2 (6 bases). The CDR3 loop spans 16 amino acids. Germline V gene lookup returns CDR1 WSHSY and CDR2 SAAADI. V was clipped by 3 bases and J by 5 bases, with 20 bases between them. The CDR3 coding sequence is TGCGCCAGCAGTGACCCACCGTGGGGACTTTTAGACGAGCAGTACTTC. Translation: CASSDPPWGLLDEQYF.

V and J are TRBV12-3 or TRBV12-4 and TRBJ1-6; 7 bases match TRBD1. With 6 bases clipped from V and 14 bases from J, the junction kept 13 bases outside the gene matches. CDR3 length equals 14 residues. The CDR3 bases are TGTGCCAGCAGCACCACCTACAGGGGATCCACCCTCCACTTT. Encoded protein: CASSTTYRGSTLHF.

This clonotype has at least ten counts. This sequence joins TRBV7-2 and TRBJ2-5; D is undetermined. The CDR3 contains 11 residues. Trimming left V 5 bases short and J 6 bases short, with 7 bases between. Germline V lookup: CDR1 SGHTA, CDR2 FQGNSA. The CDR3: CASSLAQTQYF. CDR3 DNA: TGTGCCAGCAGCCTCGCACAGACCCAGTACTTC.

This clonotype was seen more than once but under ten times. The chain couples TRBV6-5 to TRBJ1-5; weak D call: TRBD1 (6 bases). The CDR3 runs 15 residues. In germline, CDR1 is MNHEY, CDR2 SVGAGI. Deletions cut 5 bases from V and 2 bases from J, with 13 bases between. The CDR3 loop reads CASSRGGLGNQPQHF. CDR3 nucleotide sequence: TGTGCCAGCAGTAGAGGGGGGCTCGGCAATCAGCCCCAGCATTTT.

This chain uses TRBV15 with TRBJ2-2; 7 nucleotides agree with TRBD1. V lost 3 bases and J lost 5; bases outside the gene matches: 9. The CDR3 has 16 amino acids. Germline V gene sequence: CDR1 LNHNV, CDR2 YYDKDF (reference sequence). CDR3 loop: CATSSPYRGSTGELFF. CDR3 DNA sequence: TGTGCCACCAGCAGCCCATACAGGGGATCAACCGGGGAGCTGTTTTTT.

The rearrangement uses TRBV20-1 and TRBJ1-5; D perhaps matches TRBD1 (6 bases). This CDR3 region has 16 residues. Germline V CDR1 and CDR2: DFQATT, SNEGSKA (reference sequence). The ends were cut back, 6 bases at V and 2 bases at J, with 20 bases in the middle. The chain's CDR3 is CSAPTGGGGGNQPQHF. CDR3 in DNA: TGCAGTGCCCCTACGGGAGGGGGAGGGGGCAATCAGCCCCAGCATTTT.

This clonotype came up many times. The chain combines TRBV7-8 with TRBJ1-2, with D tentatively TRBD1 (6 bases). This CDR3 contains 15 residues. The ends were cut back, 1 base at V and 4 bases at J, with 13 bases in the middle. Germline loops: CDR1 SGHVS, CDR2 FQNEAQ. CDR3 residues: CASSLVGGRSYGYTF. The CDR3 nucleotides read TGTGCCAGCAGCTTAGTTGGGGGCCGAAGCTATGGCTACACCTTC.

This clonotype has only a few counts. J is TRBJ2-5 and V is TRBV25-1; a weak D match, TRBD2 (5 bases). The V gene lost 2 bases and the J gene lost 0 bases, with 13 bases spanning the gap. Germline-derived CDR1 and CDR2 are MGHDK and SYGVNS. The CDR3 loop spans 16 amino acids. CDR3 residues: CASSEPHRRNQETQYF. DNA of the CDR3: TGTGCCAGCAGTGAACCCCATCGGAGGAACCAAGAGACCCAGTACTTC.

This clonotype was detected ten times or more. V usage is TRBV5-6 and J usage is TRBJ2-4, with a weak D call TRBD1 (5 bases). Germline V CDR1 and CDR2: SGHDT, YYEEEE. This CDR3 is built from 18 residues. V gave up 1 base and J gave up 0 bases, with 17 bases separating them. CDR3 sequence: CASSLRQGRFLAKNIQYF. The CDR3 nucleotides are TGTGCCAGCAGCTTGCGCCAGGGAAGGTTTTTAGCCAAAAACATTCAGTACTTC.

This clonotype was picked up many times. J is TRBJ1-5 and V is TRBV7-8, with TRBD1 as a possible D gene (6 bases). Germline assignment: CDR1 SGHVS and CDR2 FQNEAQ. CDR3 length equals 16 residues. Trimming pared 1 base from V and 0 bases from J, leaving 10 bases between. In nucleotides, the CDR3 is TGTGCCAGCAGCTTAGGACAACAGGGTAGCAATCAGCCCCAGCATTTT. Amino acid sequence: CASSLGQQGSNQPQHF.

This sequence joins TRBV30 and TRBJ1-5; D uncertain. The V end lost 2 bases, the J end lost 2 bases, and 7 bases lay between the germline ends. There are 13 residues in the CDR3. Germline CDR1 is GTSNPN and CDR2 is SVGIG (reference sequence). In DNA form, the CDR3 reads TGTGCCTGGAGTCTAGAAGGCAATCAGCCCCAGCATTTT. Translated, it gives CAWSLEGNQPQHF.

This clonotype was seen a few times. This chain uses TRBV15 with TRBJ1-2; D remains ambiguous. V lost 4 bases and J 8 bases, leaving 26 bases between the germline ends. Germline loops: CDR1 LNHNV, CDR2 YYDKDF (reference sequence). The CDR3 runs 17 residues. The CDR3 here is CATSKDPVWSFEEGYTF. In DNA, the CDR3 is TGTGCCACCAGCAAGGACCCCGTTTGGTCCTTCGAGGAAGGCTACACCTTC. The entire variable domain, with the rest obtained from reference TRBV15 and TRBJ1-2, is as follows: DAMVIQNPRYQVTQFGKPVTLSCSQTLNHNVMYWYQQKSSQAPKLLFHYYDKDFNNEADTPDNFQSRRPNTSFCFLDIRSPGLGDTAMYLCATSKDPVWSFEEGYTFGSGTRLTVV.

This clonotype turned up a few times. The limits of the CDR3 on the DNA are not certain, so only TCRdb's listed CDR3 is given. The rearrangement links TRBV27 to TRBJ2-7; the table's D call, TRBD2, has no DNA check behind it. Germline V CDR1 and CDR2: MNHEY, SMNVEV (reference sequence). The CDR3 is 15 residues long, ends included. The CDR3 spells CASSLAQAVVYEQYF.

The chain carries TRBV11-2 and TRBJ1-1, with D perhaps TRBD1 (5 bases). Trimming removed 5 bases from V and 0 bases from J, with 13 bases in between. The CDR3 is 15 amino acids. The V gene's germline CDR1 is SGHAT and CDR2 FQNNGV. The CDR3 sequence is CASSSQQALNTEAFF. The CDR3 DNA reads TGTGCCAGCAGCAGCCAACAGGCCTTGAACACTGAAGCTTTCTTT.

This clonotype has more than one count but fewer than ten. The V gene is TRBV19, the J gene TRBJ2-2; TRBD1 or TRBD2 may be the D gene (5 bases each). Germline V gene lookup returns CDR1 LNHDA and CDR2 SQIVND (reference sequence). The CDR3 has 17 amino acids. Trimming stripped 5 bases from V and 2 bases from J, with 18 bases between. CDR3 sequence: CASSSLSGTVNTGELFF. The DNA for the CDR3 is TGTGCCAGTAGTTCACTATCCGGGACGGTAAACACCGGGGAGCTGTTTTTT.

V is TRBV6-5 and J is TRBJ2-1; 14 bases are a match to TRBD2. V shed 6 bases and J 0 bases; nucleotides not matched to a gene: 19. This CDR3 region has 22 residues. Germline assignment: CDR1 MNHEY and CDR2 SVGAGI. The CDR3, as DNA: TGTGCCAGCAGGCCGACTAGCGGGAGGGCCCGAGGAGAAAGTAGCTCCTACAATGAGCAGTTCTTC. Its translation: CASRPTSGRARGESSSYNEQFF.

This clonotype was counted many times. The rearrangement uses TRBV7-9 and TRBJ1-2; 7 bases map to TRBD1. Germline values: CDR1 SEHNR, CDR2 FQNEAQ (reference sequence). The junction had 7 bases not matched to a gene; V was cut back by 5 bases and J by 4 bases. The CDR3 covers 14 residues. The CDR3 spells CASSTRQGRYGYTF. The CDR3 bases are TGTGCCAGCAGCACCAGACAGGGACGCTATGGCTACACCTTC.

This chain joins TRBV5-6 and TRBJ2-3; 7 nucleotides align to TRBD2. CDR1 and CDR2 (germline): SGHDT, YYEEEE. V trimming: 0 bases; J trimming: 0 bases; junction bases outside the gene matches: 7. The CDR3 runs to 17 residues. The CDR3 nucleotides are TGTGCCAGCAGCTTGGGGGCTAGCGGCCCTAGCACAGATACGCAGTATTTT. This translates into CASSLGASGPSTDTQYF.

This clonotype was counted between two and nine times. V and J are TRBV20-1 and TRBJ1-5, with D tentatively TRBD1 (6 bases). The CDR3 is 13 residues long. The ends were cut back, 4 bases at V and 7 bases at J, with 14 bases in the middle. Germline V gives CDR1 DFQATT, CDR2 SNEGSKA (reference sequence). The CDR3 sequence is CSAMIRGEQPQHF. In nucleotides, the CDR3 is TGCAGTGCTATGATCAGGGGCGAGCAGCCCCAGCATTTT.